This paragraph reports one T cell receptor beta chain. Profiling relied on immunoSEQ multiplex PCR, and the TCRdb table lists in-frame clones only, not all of them. The sample records about 99,000 clones, roughly 90% being singletons. These data originate in a study of OX40 agonist ivuxolimab in advanced cancers. Study details: At about 81% male, the cohort had a mean age of around 56 years, ranging from roughly 20 to 85.

The CDR3 runs to 15 residues. V shed 4 bases, J shed 5 bases, and the junction held 7 bases outside the gene matches. The germline gives CDR1 SGDLS, CDR2 YYNGEE. The chain has TRBV9 and TRBJ2-2, with TRBD1 identical over 8 bases. The sample was CD4+ or CD8+ T cells sorted from blood, taken in a trial of the OX40 agonist ivuxolimab. This TCR was sampled from an adult with an advanced solid tumor such as melanoma, head and neck, liver or kidney cancer. The CDR3 nucleotides are TGTGCCAGCAGCCCTCGCAGGGGGCGGACCGGGGAGCTGTTTTTT. This gives the protein CASSPRRGRTGELFF.